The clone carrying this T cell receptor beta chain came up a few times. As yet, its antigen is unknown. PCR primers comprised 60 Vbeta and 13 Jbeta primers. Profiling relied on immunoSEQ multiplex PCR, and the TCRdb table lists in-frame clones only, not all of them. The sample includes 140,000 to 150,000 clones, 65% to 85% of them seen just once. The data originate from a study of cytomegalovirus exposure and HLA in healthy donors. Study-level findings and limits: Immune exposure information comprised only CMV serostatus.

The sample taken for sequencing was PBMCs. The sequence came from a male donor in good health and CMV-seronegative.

The CDR3 nucleotides read TGTGCCAGCAGCTTAGACAGGGCCCAATACTACACCTTC. It translates to CASSLDRAQYYTF. This sequence joins TRBV7-2 and TRBJ1-2; D may be TRBD1 (6 bases). CDR1 is SGHTA, CDR2 FQGNSA, per germline. The V gene lost 1 base and the J gene lost 10 bases, with 13 bases spanning the gap. The CDR3 runs 13 residues.